The source of this TCR beta chain is a study of OX40 agonist ivuxolimab in advanced cancers. Assay used: immunoSEQ multiplex PCR; TCRdb lists only in-frame clones, some missing. This sample has roughly 41,000 clones, with over 75% found just once. Germline CDR1 is SGHDT and CDR2 is YYEEEE. V shed 2 bases and J shed 6 bases, with 12 bases lying between them. The CDR3 totals 13 residues. The receptor was isolated from an adult with an advanced solid tumor such as melanoma, head and neck, liver or kidney cancer. Sequencing used CD4+ or CD8+ T cells sorted from blood, obtained in a trial of the OX40 agonist ivuxolimab. The chain carries TRBV5-6 and TRBJ2-7; D ambiguous. The CDR3 sequence: CASSLAALSEQYF. CDR3 nucleotides: TGTGCCAGCAGCTTAGCAGCCCTCTCCGAGCAGTACTTC.